This T cell receptor beta chain comes out of a study of T cells in localized non-small cell lung cancer. Details on this clone: Antigen specificity is unknown.

Using immunoSEQ multiplex PCR, the repertoire was profiled, and TCRdb retains in-frame clones only, with some absent. The sample holds tens of thousands of clones; under 85% are singletons and the top ten take 35% to 40%. Study conclusions and caveats: Patients showing higher blood T cell density tended to see longer overall survival. Adjacent uninvolved lung had the highest clonality, suggesting focused antigen responses. A median approximately 60 of the top 100 tumor clones appeared in adjacent lung. Sequencing was limited to one tumor region, leaving the possibility of heterogeneity open.

Germline V gene lookup returns CDR1 MGHRA and CDR2 YSYEKL. V was shortened by 2 bases and J by 0 bases, with 9 bases between the two germline ends. The CDR3 has 15 residues. The sequence was obtained from a male donor at least 60 years old with stage II squamous cell lung carcinoma. The J gene is TRBJ2-3, the V gene TRBV4-1; no reliable D call. The source material was peripheral blood, sampled before any cancer treatment. CDR3 amino acids: CASSQSPRSTDTQYF. CDR3 nucleotides: TGCGCCAGCAGCCAAAGTCCACGTAGCACAGATACGCAGTATTTT.